This paragraph covers one T cell receptor beta chain sequence. The entry originates in a study of tumor T cells in aggressive B-cell lymphoma. This CDR3 spans 15 amino acids. Germline-derived CDR1 and CDR2 are SGHAT and FQNNGV. V lost 0 bases, J lost 7 bases, and 10 bases lay in between. Sequenced by immunoSEQ multiplex PCR; TCRdb stores in-frame clones only, minus some. The top ten hold more than 2.5% of the sample, which has thousands of clones, roughly 90% seen once. The V and J genes are TRBV11-2 and TRBJ1-6; no definite D call. This clonotype originated in an adult with diffuse large B cell lymphoma. The sequencing input was tumor tissue. CDR3 amino acids: CASSLESGSNSPLHF. For the CDR3, the DNA is TGTGCCAGCAGCTTAGAATCCGGGTCCAATTCACCCCTCCACTTT.